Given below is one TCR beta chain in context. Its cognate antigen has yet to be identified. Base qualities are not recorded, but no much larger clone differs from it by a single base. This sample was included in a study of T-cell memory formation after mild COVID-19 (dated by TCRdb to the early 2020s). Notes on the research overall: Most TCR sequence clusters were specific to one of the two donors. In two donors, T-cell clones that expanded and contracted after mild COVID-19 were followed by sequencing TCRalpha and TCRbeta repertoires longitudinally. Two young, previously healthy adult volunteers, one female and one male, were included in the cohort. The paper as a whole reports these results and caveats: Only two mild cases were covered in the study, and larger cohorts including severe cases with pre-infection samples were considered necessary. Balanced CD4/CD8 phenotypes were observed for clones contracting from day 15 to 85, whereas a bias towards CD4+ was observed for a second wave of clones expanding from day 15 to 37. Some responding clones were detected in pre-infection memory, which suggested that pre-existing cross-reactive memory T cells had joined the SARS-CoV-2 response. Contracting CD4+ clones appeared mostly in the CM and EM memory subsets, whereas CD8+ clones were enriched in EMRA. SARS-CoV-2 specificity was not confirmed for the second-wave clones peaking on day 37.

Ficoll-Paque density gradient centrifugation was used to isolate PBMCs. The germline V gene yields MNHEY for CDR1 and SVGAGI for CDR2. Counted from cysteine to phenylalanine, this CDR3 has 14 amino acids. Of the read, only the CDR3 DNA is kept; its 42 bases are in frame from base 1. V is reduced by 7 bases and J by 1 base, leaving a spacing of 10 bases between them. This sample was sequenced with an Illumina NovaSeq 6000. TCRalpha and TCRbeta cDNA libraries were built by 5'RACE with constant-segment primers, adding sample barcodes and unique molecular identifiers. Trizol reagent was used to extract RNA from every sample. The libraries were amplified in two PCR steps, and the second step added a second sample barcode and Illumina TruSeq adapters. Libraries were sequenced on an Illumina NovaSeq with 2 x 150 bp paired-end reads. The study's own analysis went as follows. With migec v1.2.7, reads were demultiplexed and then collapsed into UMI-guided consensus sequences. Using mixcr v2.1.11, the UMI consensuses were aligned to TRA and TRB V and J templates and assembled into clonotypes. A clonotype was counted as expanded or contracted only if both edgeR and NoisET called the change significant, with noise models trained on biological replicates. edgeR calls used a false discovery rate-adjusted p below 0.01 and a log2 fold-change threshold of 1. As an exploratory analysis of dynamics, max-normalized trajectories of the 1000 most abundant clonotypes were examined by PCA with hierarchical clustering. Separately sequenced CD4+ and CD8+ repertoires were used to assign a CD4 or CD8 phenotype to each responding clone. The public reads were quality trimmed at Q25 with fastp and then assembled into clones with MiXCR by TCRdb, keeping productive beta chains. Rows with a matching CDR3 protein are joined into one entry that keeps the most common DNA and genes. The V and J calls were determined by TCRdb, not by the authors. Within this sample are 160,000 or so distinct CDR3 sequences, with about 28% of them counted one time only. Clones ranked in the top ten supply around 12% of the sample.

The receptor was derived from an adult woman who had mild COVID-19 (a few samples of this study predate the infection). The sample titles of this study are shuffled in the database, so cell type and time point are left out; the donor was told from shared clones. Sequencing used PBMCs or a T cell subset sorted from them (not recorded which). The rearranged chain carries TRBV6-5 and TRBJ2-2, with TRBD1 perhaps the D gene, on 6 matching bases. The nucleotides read TGTGCCAGCAATCCGGACAGGAACACCGGGGAGCTGTTTTTT. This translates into CASNPDRNTGELFF.